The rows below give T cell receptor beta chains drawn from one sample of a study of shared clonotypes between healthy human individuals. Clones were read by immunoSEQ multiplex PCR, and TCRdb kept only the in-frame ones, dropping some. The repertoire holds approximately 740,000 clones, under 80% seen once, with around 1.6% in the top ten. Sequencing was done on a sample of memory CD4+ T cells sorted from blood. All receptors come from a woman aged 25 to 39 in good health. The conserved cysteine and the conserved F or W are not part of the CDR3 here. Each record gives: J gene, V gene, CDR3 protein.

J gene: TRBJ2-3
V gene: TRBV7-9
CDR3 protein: ASRVEGTDTQY

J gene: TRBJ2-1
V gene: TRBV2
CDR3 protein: ASSDHPTGSTYNEQF

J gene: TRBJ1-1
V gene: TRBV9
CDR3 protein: ASSVAWGSTEAF

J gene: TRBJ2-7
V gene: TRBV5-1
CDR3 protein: ASTDENSYEQY

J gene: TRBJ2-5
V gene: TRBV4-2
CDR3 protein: ASSPKRAQETQY

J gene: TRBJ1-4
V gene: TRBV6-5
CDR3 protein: ASSRIWGASEKLF

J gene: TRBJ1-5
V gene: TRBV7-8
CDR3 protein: ASSLDSLGGGNQPQH

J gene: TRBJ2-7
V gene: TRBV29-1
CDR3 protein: STLGVGGSSYEQY

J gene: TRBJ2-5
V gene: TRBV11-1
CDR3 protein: ASKADPEETQY

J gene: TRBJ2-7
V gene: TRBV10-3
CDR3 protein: AISELAGGLGEQY

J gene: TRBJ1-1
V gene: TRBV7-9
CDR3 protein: ASSLEFRTSEAF

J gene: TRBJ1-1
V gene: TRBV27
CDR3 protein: ASSSPSYTEAF

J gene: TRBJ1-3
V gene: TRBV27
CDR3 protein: ASSLQGDSGNTIY

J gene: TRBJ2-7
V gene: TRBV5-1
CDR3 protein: ASSKAEEGVEQY

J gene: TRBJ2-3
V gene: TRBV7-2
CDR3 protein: ASSLVASGESDTQY

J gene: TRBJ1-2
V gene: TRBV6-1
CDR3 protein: ASSPYPMYGYT

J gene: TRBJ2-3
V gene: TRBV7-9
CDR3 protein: ASSPTVGRADTQY

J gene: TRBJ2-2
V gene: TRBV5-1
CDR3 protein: ASRTSGRTGELF

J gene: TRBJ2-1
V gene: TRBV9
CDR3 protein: ASSVGRAELDEQF

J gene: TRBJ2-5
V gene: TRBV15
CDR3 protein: ATGTSGRVAETQY

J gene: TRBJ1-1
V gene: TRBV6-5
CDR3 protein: ASSYGLRGTEAF

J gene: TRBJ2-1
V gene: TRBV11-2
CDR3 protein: ASRPPGTGKYNEQF

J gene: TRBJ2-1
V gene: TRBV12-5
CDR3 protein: ASGLDSSYNEQF

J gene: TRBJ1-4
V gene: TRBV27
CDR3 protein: ASSSSGIANEKLF

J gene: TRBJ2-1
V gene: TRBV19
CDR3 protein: ATTGALPNEQF

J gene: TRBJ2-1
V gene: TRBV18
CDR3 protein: ASSPRQGSSYNEQF

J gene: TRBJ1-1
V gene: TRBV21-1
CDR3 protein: ASSSLEGALNTEAF

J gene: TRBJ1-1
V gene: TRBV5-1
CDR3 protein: ASSLVGGNTEAF

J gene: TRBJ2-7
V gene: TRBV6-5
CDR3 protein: ASSYSVNFAYEQY

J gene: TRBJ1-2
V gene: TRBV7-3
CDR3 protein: ASSLVRQGYT

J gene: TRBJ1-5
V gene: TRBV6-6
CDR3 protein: ASSFGQGKDQPQH

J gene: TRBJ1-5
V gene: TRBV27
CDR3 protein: ASSLDRGDQPQH

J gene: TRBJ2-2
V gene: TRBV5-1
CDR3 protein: ASQKSTGGRVTGELF

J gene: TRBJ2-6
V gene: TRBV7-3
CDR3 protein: ASTRAASGANVLT

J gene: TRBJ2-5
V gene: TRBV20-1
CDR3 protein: SASGATQY

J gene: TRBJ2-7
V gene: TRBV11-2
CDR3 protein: ASSYPGGRGQEQY

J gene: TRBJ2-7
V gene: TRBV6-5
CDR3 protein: ASSPTFSREQY

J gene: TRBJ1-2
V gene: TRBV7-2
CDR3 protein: ASSLTGDYGYT

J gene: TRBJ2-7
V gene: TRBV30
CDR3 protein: AWSGYRDSYEQY

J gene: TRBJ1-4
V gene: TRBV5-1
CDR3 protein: ASSWGQGDGNEKLF

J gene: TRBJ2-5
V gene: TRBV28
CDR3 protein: ASSLWDLRIQETQY

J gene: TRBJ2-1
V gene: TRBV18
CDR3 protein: ASSSTGMQGNEQF